The clone carrying this TCR beta chain appeared a single time. Produced via immunoSEQ multiplex PCR; TCRdb's table is partial and in-frame only. The sample consists of roughly 280,000 clones, 80% to 95% of them appearing once. This entry comes from a study of blood T cell repertoires in COVID-19. V shed 1 base and J shed 1 base, with 8 bases lying between them. The CDR3 loop spans 14 amino acids. Looked up from germline, CDR1 is LGHNT and CDR2 is FRNRAP. Participants' own reports of clinical history determined their cohort assignment. Up to 2 weeks before entering the study, exposed participants had met a COVID-19 case.

The sequence was obtained from a man aged 35-49 years who had been exposed to COVID-19. The sequenced sample was PBMCs or T cells enriched from blood (not recorded which). The V call is TRBV12-5, the J call TRBJ2-7; perhaps TRBD2 as D (5 bases). Here the CDR3 DNA reads TGTGCTAGTGGTTTGGGGACTGGGTCCTACGAGCAGTACTTC. It encodes CASGLGTGSYEQYF.